This is a list of T cell receptor beta chains from one sample in a study of blood T cell repertoires in COVID-19. Libraries were prepared by immunoSEQ multiplex PCR; TCRdb keeps only in-frame clonotypes and omits some of them. The sample contains 110,000 or so clones, 85% to 90% of which appear only once. Material: peripheral blood. The receptors come from a woman aged 50 to 65 with acute or convalescent COVID-19. Both conserved end residues are part of each CDR3. D genes are given only for firm matches. Only part of the rows carry a size: once, few, many, or a class if the clone is expanded.

D | J | V | size | CDR3 | DNA
NA | TRBJ1-5 | TRBV30 | NA | CAWSVDGVGQPQHF | TGTGCCTGGAGTGTTGACGGGGTGGGTCAGCCCCAGCATTTT
NA | TRBJ1-6 | TRBV18 | NA | CASSPTQANSPLHF | TGTGCCAGCTCACCTACACAGGCCAATTCACCCCTCCACTTT
NA | TRBJ2-1 | TRBV14 | once | CASSQLSGSYNEQFF | TGTGCCAGCAGCCAACTCAGCGGCTCCTACAATGAGCAGTTCTTC
TRBD1 | TRBJ1-5 | TRBV19 | NA | CASSMGQGTEPQHF | TGTGCCAGTAGTATGGGACAGGGGACGGAGCCCCAGCATTTT
TRBD1 | TRBJ1-2 | TRBV9 | NA | CASSVDYGGQGYGYTF | TGTGCCAGCAGCGTAGACTATGGGGGACAGGGTTATGGCTACACCTTC
TRBD1 | TRBJ1-6 | TRBV28 | NA | CASRDRAFHNSPLHF | TGTGCCAGCAGGGACAGGGCTTTTCATAATTCACCCCTCCACTTT
NA | TRBJ1-1 | TRBV29-1 | NA | CSVWSGNTEAFF | TGCAGCGTTTGGAGCGGGAACACTGAAGCTTTCTTT
NA | TRBJ1-1 | TRBV19 | NA | CASTQQKNTEAFF | TGTGCCAGTACTCAACAGAAGAACACTGAAGCTTTCTTT
NA | TRBJ1-2 | TRBV4-1 | once | CASSHDRNYGYTF | TGCGCCAGCAGCCACGACAGAAACTATGGCTACACCTTC
TRBD1 | TRBJ2-1 | TRBV2 | NA | CASSEGDRGGDEQFF | TGTGCCAGCAGTGAAGGGGACAGGGGAGGGGATGAGCAGTTCTTC
NA | TRBJ2-7 | TRBV15 | NA | CATSRESRGLDEQYF | TGTGCCACCAGCAGAGAAAGCAGGGGCTTGGACGAGCAGTACTTC
NA | TRBJ1-5 | TRBV7-2 | NA | CASSLDRVQPQHF | TGTGCCAGCAGCTTAGACAGGGTTCAGCCCCAGCATTTT
NA | TRBJ2-2 | TRBV3-1/TRBV3-2 | NA | CASSHFTGELFF | TGTGCCAGCAGCCACTTCACCGGGGAGCTGTTTTTT
NA | TRBJ2-2 | TRBV9 | NA | CASSVVKDSANTGELFF | TGTGCCAGCAGCGTAGTTAAGGACAGCGCGAACACCGGGGAGCTGTTTTTT
TRBD1 | TRBJ2-2 | TRBV19 | NA | CASSTTGTGIRTGELFF | TGTGCCAGTAGTACCACCGGGACAGGGATCCGAACCGGGGAGCTGTTTTTT
NA | TRBJ1-6 | TRBV21-1 | once | CASTRGGWCYNSPLHF | TGTGCCAGCACCCGAGGGGGTTGGTGCTATAATTCACCCCTCCACTTT
NA | TRBJ2-5 | TRBV5-1 | NA | CASSLERGAGETQYF | TGCGCCAGCAGCTTGGAACGGGGGGCCGGGGAGACCCAGTACTTC
NA | TRBJ1-6 | TRBV7-8 | NA | CASSLGRGSSPLHF | TGTGCCAGCAGCTTGGGCAGGGGATCTTCACCCCTCCACTTT
NA | TRBJ2-3 | TRBV11-2 | NA | CASSLGQVSTDTQYF | TGTGCCAGCAGCTTAGGACAGGTCAGCACAGATACGCAGTATTTT
NA | TRBJ2-3 | TRBV11-1 | NA | CASSPTSPDSTQYF | TGTGCCAGCAGCCCAACGAGCCCCGACTCTACGCAGTATTTT
TRBD2 | TRBJ2-5 | TRBV5-8 | NA | CASSPGTSGRRQETQYF | TGTGCCAGCAGCCCCGGGACTAGCGGGAGGCGGCAAGAGACCCAGTACTTC
TRBD1 | TRBJ2-2 | TRBV19 | NA | CASRRGTGATGELFF | TGTGCCAGTAGAAGGGGGACAGGTGCAACCGGGGAGCTGTTTTTT
NA | TRBJ1-4 | TRBV29-1 | NA | CSVAGGPGNEKLFF | TGCAGCGTGGCGGGGGGACCGGGTAATGAAAAACTGTTTTTT
NA | TRBJ1-5 | TRBV5-5 | NA | CASSLAVNQPQHF | TGTGCCAGCAGCTTGGCGGTAAATCAGCCCCAGCATTTT
NA | TRBJ1-1 | TRBV19 | NA | CASRPLGQQFNTEAFF | TGTGCCAGTAGACCCCTTGGACAGCAATTTAACACTGAAGCTTTCTTT